These 11 T cell receptor beta chains originate from one sample sequenced in a study. TCRdb used MiXCR to reprocess the 5' RACE reads, holding one entry per CDR3 protein. This sample has approximately 42,000 distinct CDR3 sequences, with 29% found just once. Material: memory CD4+ T cells sorted from a lymph node. Subset noted: memory CD4+ T cells, CD4+CD45RO+CD25-. These TCRs come from a female donor with breast cancer.

This clonotype was seen just once. This chain connects TRBV4-3 to TRBJ1-1; D remains ambiguous. This CDR3 is built from 18 residues. CDR1 and CDR2 (germline): LGHNA, YSLEER. The V gene lost 3 bases and the J gene lost 0 bases, with 20 bases spanning the gap. The CDR3 nucleotides read TGCGCCAGCAGCCAGGCGTCCCGTATCCCTCTATTGAACACTGAAGCTTTCTTT. As protein: CASSQASRIPLLNTEAFF.

The rearrangement joins TRBV20-1 to TRBJ2-1; tentatively, D is TRBD2 (5 bases). Germline lookup yields CDR1 DFQATT and CDR2 SNEGSKA (reference sequence). Trimming removed 2 bases from V and 8 bases from J, with 13 bases in between. CDR3 size: 13 residues. For the CDR3, the DNA is TGCAGTGCTAGAACGGCTAGCCGGGATGAGCAGTTCTTC. It is translated as CSARTASRDEQFF.

This clonotype has only a few counts. The chain carries TRBV7-9 and TRBJ2-5; weak D call: TRBD2 (6 bases). Germline CDR1 reads SEHNR; CDR2 reads FQNEAQ (reference sequence). The length of the CDR3 is 19 residues. Trimming pared 2 bases from V and 3 bases from J, leaving 25 bases between. The CDR3 spells CASSLNPLGGSVGKETQYF. CDR3 in DNA: TGTGCCAGCAGCTTAAATCCGTTGGGAGGCTCAGTCGGTAAAGAGACCCAGTACTTC.

Only a few counts were recorded for this clonotype. CDR3 sequence reads: CASSLDSLNQPQHF. CDR3 nucleotide sequence: TGTGCCAGCAGCTTGGACAGCCTCAATCAGCCCCAGCATTTT. The chain uses TRBV12-3 or TRBV12-4 and TRBJ1-5; a possible D gene is TRBD1 (6 bases). The CDR3 runs 14 residues. V lost 6 bases and J 3 bases, leaving 12 bases between the germline ends.

J is TRBJ1-1 and V is TRBV27; D is uncertain. The CDR3 is made up of 13 amino acids. Germline CDR1 MNHEY, CDR2 SMNVEV (reference sequence). The germline V and J ends were trimmed by 4 bases and 1 base, with 7 bases remaining between them. Here the CDR3 reads CASSSDGNTEAFF. The CDR3 DNA reads TGTGCCAGCAGTTCCGACGGGAACACTGAAGCTTTCTTT.

This chain uses TRBV7-9 with TRBJ2-7; tentatively, D is TRBD1 or TRBD2 (5 bases each). From germline, CDR1 is SEHNR and CDR2 FQNEAQ (reference sequence). The germline V and J ends were trimmed by 5 bases and 1 base, with 9 bases remaining between them. The CDR3 totals 13 residues. This chain's CDR3 is CASSRDGSYEQYF. CDR3 DNA sequence: TGTGCCAGCAGCCGGGACGGATCCTACGAGCAGTACTTC.

This sequence joins TRBV5-1 and TRBJ2-7; D is unclear. This CDR3 has 13 amino acids. CDR1 and CDR2 from the germline V gene are SGHRS and YFSETQ. Trimming left V 1 base short and J 6 bases short, with 11 bases between. CDR3 in amino acids: CASSLRAEREQYF. In DNA form, the CDR3 reads TGCGCCAGCAGCTTGCGGGCTGAGCGCGAGCAGTACTTC.

This clonotype was counted a few times. The CDR3 nucleotides read TGCAGTGCTATGCAACAGCTATATAGCAATCAGCCCCAGCATTTT. Translating it yields CSAMQQLYSNQPQHF. The rearrangement joins TRBV20-1 to TRBJ1-5; D not resolved. V lost 4 bases, J lost 0 bases, and 13 bases lay in between. The V gene's germline CDR1 is DFQATT and CDR2 SNEGSKA (reference sequence). The length of the CDR3 is 15 residues.

The J gene is TRBJ2-1, the V gene TRBV7-7; the D gene is possibly TRBD2 (7 bases). Trimming took off 3 bases at V and 10 bases at J, with 16 bases between the two ends. The CDR3 is 14 residues long. Germline lookup yields CDR1 SSHAT and CDR2 FNYEAQ (reference sequence). The CDR3: CASSFATGGREQFF. DNA of the CDR3: TGTGCCAGCAGCTTCGCTACGGGGGGCCGCGAGCAGTTCTTC.

The V call is TRBV27, the J call TRBJ2-2; tentatively, D is TRBD2 (6 bases). The germline V and J ends were trimmed by 5 bases and 5 bases, with 12 bases remaining between them. The germline gives CDR1 MNHEY, CDR2 SMNVEV (reference sequence). CDR3 length: 14 residues. The CDR3 here is CASSGEVLTGELFF. For the CDR3, the DNA is TGTGCCAGCAGTGGGGAGGTCCTAACCGGGGAGCTGTTTTTT.

The chain is built from TRBV6-1 and TRBJ1-1; possibly TRBD1 for D (5 bases). The CDR3 has 14 residues. Trimming cost V 3 bases and J 0 bases, with 8 bases left between them. Germline values: CDR1 MNHNS, CDR2 SASEGT. CDR3 sequence reads: CASSEETVNTEAFF. The CDR3 DNA is TGTGCCAGCAGTGAGGAGACAGTGAACACTGAAGCTTTCTTT.